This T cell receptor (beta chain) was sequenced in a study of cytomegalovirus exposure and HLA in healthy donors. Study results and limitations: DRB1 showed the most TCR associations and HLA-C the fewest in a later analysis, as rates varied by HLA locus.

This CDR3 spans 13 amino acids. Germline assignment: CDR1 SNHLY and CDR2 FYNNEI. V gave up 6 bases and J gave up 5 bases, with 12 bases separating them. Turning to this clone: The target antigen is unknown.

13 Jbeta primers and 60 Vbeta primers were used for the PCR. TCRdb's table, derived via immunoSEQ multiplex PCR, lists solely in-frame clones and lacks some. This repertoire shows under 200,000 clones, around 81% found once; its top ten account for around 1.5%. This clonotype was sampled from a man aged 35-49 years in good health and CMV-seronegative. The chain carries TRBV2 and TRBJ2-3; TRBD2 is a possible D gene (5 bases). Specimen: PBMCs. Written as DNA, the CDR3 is TGTGCCAGCAGCTTACGTCGGGGAGATACGCAGTATTTT. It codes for CASSLRRGDTQYF. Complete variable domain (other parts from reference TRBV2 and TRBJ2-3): EPEVTQTPSHQVTQMGQEVILRCVPISNHLYFYWYRQILGQKVEFLVSFYNNEISEKSEIFDDQFSVERPDGSNFTLKIRSTKLEDSAMYFCASSLRRGDTQYFGPGTRLTVL.